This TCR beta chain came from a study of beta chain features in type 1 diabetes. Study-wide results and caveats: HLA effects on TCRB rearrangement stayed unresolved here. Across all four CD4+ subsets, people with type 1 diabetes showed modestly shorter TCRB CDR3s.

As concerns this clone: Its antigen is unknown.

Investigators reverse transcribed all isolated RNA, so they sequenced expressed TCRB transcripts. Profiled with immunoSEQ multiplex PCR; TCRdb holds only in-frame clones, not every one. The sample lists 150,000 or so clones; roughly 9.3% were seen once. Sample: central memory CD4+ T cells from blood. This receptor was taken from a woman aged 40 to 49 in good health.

In DNA, the CDR3 is TGTGCCAGCAGTAGGGACAGCTCCTACAATGAGCAGTTCTTC. Protein: CASSRDSSYNEQFF. The chain is built from TRBV6-5 and TRBJ2-1; 7 bases line up with TRBD1. This CDR3 contains 14 residues. CDR1 is MNHEY and CDR2 is SVGAGI in the germline V gene. V was pared by 5 bases and J by 0 bases, with 1 base of the junction left unmatched.